This T cell receptor beta chain is from a study of T cells in Graves' hyperthyroidism and ophthalmopathy. Overall study results and limits: Most thyroid clonotypes that were expanded above 0.001 also turned up in blood.

A note on this clonotype: As yet, its antigen is unknown.

Amplified TCR beta CDR3 regions came from RNA transcripts. Initially, a first-round RT-PCR of the TCR CDR3 employed the HTBI primer set. TCRdb reanalysed the multiplex PCR reads using MiXCR and keeps one entry per CDR3 protein. The sample yields about 640,000 distinct CDR3 sequences, 20% to 25% seen once. This clonotype originated in a man aged 30 to 39 with Graves' ophthalmopathy. The sequencing sample was made of blood.

The CDR3 DNA is TGCAGTCTCCGAAGGGCAGGATACACTGAAGCTTTCTTT. Its translation is CSLRRAGYTEAFF. V gene TRBV20-1 combines with J gene TRBJ1-1; D remains ambiguous. Germline V lookup: CDR1 DFQATT, CDR2 SNEGSKA (reference sequence). CDR3 length: 13 amino acids. V lost 8 bases and J lost 3, with 16 bases in between.